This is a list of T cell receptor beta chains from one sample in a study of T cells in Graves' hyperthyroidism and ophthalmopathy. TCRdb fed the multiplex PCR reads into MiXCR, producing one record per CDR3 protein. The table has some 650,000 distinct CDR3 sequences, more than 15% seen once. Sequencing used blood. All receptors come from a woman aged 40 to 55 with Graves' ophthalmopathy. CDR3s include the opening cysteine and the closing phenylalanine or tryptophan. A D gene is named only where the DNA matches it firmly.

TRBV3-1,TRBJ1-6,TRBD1,CASSQQDRGGSYNSPLHF
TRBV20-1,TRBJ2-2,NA,CSARDWKSGELFF
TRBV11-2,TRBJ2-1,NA,CASSSQTGGGEQFF
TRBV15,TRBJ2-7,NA,CATSLRGGSYEQYF
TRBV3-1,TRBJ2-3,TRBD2,CASSLTSGADTQYF
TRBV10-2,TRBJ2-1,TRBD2,CASMLAGAYNEQFF
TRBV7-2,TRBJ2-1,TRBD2,CASSLPTSWRQFF
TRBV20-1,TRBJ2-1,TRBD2,CSANSGTHNEQFF
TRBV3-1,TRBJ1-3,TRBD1,CASSQGDRGNTIYF
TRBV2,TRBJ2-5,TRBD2,CASSMDLAGVETQYF
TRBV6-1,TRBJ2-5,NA,CASSKLTGFQETQYF
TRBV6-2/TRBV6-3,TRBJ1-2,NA,CASSSREPYGYTF
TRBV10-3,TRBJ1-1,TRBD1,CAISESTGVLNTEAFF
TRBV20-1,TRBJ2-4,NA,CSAAMWERGNIQYF
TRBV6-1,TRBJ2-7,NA,CASSPEAGTYEQYF
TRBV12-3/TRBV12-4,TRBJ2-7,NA,CASSFRHEQYF
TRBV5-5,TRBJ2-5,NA,CASSSLQGRETQYF
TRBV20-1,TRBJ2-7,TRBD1,CSARGTGPHEQYF
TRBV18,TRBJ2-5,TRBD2,CASSPAGDATQYF
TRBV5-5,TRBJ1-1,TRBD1,CASRGQGELSTEAFF
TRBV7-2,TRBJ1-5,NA,CASSPVGYQPQHF
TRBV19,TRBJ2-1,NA,CASSMRNNEQFF